This TCR beta chain was identified during a study of chronic HIV infection and antiretroviral therapy (dated by TCRdb to between 2014 and 2017). Library prep was done by 5' RACE. Sequencer: Illumina MiSeq. TCRdb took the public reads, trimmed them with fastp at Q25, ran MiXCR for clone calling and kept in-frame beta chains. CDR3 protein sequences are deduplicated, and each keeps its most common genes and DNA. The sample profile shows over 40,000 distinct CDR3 sequences; approximately 19% of them were found once. The ten largest clones add up to approximately 2.5% of the sample. Of note for this clonotype: Its antigen has not been determined. No base quality information exists; no much larger clone differs at one position.

The CDR3, cysteine through phenylalanine, is 12 amino acids long. CDR3 DNA is the only sequence kept; it has 36 bases, read in frame from the first base. The germline V gene supplies CDR1 SQVTM and CDR2 ANQGSEA. The germline ends are 4 bases apart after V is trimmed by 4 bases and J by 0 bases. The sequencing sample was made of peripheral blood. The chain employs TRBV29-1 and TRBJ1-5; the D segment cannot be called with confidence. The clonotype comes from an adult who had HIV and had not received antiretroviral therapy, or was an uninfected healthy control (not recorded which). The DNA sequence reads TGCAGCGTTGTCGTTAGCAATCAGCCCCAGCATTTT. It encodes CSVVVSNQPQHF.